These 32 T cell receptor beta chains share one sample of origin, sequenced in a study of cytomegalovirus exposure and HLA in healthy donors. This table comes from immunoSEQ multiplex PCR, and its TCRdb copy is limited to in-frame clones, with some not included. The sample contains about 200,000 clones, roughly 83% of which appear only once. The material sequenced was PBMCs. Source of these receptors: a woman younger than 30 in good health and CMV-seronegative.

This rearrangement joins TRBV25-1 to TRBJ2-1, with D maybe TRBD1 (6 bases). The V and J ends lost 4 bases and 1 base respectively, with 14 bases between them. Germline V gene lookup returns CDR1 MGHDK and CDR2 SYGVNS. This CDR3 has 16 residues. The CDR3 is CASSGPSGASYNEQFF. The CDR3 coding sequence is TGTGCCAGCAGTGGACCCTCAGGGGCGTCCTACAATGAGCAGTTCTTC. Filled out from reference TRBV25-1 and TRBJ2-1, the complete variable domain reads EADIYQTPRYLVIGTGKKITLECSQTMGHDKMYWYQQDPGMELHLIHYSYGVNSTEKGDLSSESTVSRIRTEHFPLTLESARPSHTSQYLCASSGPSGASYNEQFFGPGTRLTVL.

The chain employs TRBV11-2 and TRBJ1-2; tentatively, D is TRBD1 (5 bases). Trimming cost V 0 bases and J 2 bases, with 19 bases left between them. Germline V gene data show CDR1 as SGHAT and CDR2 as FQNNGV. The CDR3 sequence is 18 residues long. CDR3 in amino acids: CASSLEGGMRQTNYGYTF. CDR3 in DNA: TGTGCCAGCAGCTTAGAGGGGGGGATGAGACAGACCAACTATGGCTACACCTTC.

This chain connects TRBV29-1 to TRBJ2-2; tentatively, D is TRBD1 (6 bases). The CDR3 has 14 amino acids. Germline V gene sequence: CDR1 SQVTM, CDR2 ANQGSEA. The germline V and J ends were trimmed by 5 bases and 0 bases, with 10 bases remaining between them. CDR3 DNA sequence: TGCAGCGTTAAGGACAGAACGAACACCGGGGAGCTGTTTTTT. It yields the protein CSVKDRTNTGELFF.

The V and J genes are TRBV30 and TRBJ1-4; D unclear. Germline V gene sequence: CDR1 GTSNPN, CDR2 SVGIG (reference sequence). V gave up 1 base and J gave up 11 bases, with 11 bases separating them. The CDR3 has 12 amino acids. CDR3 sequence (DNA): TGTGCCTGGAGTGGCGGTGAGGACAAACTGTTTTTT. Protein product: CAWSGGEDKLFF. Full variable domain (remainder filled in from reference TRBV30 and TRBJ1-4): SQTIHQWPATLVQPVGSPLSLECTVEGTSNPNLYWYRQAAGRGLQLLFYSVGIGQISSEVPQNLSASRPQDRQFILSSKKLLLSDSGFYLCAWSGGEDKLFFGSGTQLSVL.

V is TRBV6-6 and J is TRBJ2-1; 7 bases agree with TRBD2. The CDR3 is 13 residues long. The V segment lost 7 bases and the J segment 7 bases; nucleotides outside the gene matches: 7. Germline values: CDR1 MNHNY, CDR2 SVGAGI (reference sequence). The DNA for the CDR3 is TGTGCCAGCATCCAGGGCGGGGGAAATGAGCAGTTCTTC. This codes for CASIQGGGNEQFF.

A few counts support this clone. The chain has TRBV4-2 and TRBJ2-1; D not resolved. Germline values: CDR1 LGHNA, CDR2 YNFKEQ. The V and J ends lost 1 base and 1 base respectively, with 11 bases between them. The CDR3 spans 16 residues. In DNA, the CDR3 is TGTGCCAGCAGCCAAGTGGTTGACCTGTCCTACAATGAGCAGTTCTTC. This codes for CASSQVVDLSYNEQFF.

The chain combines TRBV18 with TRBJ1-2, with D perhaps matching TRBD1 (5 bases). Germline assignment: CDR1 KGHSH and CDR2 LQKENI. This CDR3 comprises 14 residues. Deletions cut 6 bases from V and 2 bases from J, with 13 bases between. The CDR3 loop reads CASSRDQANYGYTF. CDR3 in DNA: TGTGCCAGCTCCCGGGACCAGGCGAACTATGGCTACACCTTC.

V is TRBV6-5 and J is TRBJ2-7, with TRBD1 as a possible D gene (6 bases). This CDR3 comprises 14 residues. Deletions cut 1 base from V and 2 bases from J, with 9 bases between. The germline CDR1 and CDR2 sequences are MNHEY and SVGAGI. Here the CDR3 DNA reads TGTGCCAGCAGTTACTACAGGGCCCCCTACGAGCAGTACTTC. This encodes CASSYYRAPYEQYF.

The CDR3 sequence: CASSPGTGGRYYEQYF. CDR3 nucleotide sequence: TGTGCCAGCAGCCCCGGGACAGGGGGACGGTACTACGAGCAGTACTTC. The rearrangement links TRBV5-6 to TRBJ2-7, with 11 nucleotides matching TRBD1. The germline CDR1 and CDR2 sequences are SGHDT and YYEEEE. J lost 3 bases, V lost 4 bases, and 9 bases had no gene match. The CDR3 covers 16 residues.

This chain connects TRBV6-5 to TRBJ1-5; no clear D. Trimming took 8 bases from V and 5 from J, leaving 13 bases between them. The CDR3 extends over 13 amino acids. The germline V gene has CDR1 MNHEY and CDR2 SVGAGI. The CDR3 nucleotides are TGTGCCAGCCGGCGCGGAGAGGATCAGCCCCAGCATTTT. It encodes CASRRGEDQPQHF.

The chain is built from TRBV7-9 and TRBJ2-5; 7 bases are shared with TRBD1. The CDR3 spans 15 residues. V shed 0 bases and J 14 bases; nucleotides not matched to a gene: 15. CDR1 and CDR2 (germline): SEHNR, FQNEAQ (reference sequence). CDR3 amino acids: CASSLAETGKRVSYF. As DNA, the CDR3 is TGTGCCAGCAGCTTAGCCGAGACAGGGAAGAGGGTCTCCTACTTC.

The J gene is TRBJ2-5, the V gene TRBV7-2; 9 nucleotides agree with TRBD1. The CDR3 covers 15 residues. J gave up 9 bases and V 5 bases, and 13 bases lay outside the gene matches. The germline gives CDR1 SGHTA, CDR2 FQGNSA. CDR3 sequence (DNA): TGTGCCAGCAGCAGGGGGACAGGGACAAAATCGGCCCAGTACTTC. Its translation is CASSRGTGTKSAQYF.

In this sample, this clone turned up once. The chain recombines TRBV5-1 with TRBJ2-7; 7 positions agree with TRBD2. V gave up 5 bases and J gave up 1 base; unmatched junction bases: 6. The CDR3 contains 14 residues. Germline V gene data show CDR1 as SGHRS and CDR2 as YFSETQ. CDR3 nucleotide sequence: TGCGCCAGCAGGAAGGCGGGGGATTCCTACGAGCAGTACTTC. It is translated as CASRKAGDSYEQYF.

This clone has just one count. This chain's CDR3 is CASSVELTKAGGYTF. Written as DNA, the CDR3 is TGTGCCAGCAGCGTAGAGTTGACGAAAGCAGGGGGCTACACCTTC. V gene TRBV9 combines with J gene TRBJ1-2, with D possibly TRBD1 on 5 matching bases. This CDR3 contains 15 residues. Deletions cut 0 bases from V and 8 bases from J, with 17 bases between. Germline values: CDR1 SGDLS, CDR2 YYNGEE.

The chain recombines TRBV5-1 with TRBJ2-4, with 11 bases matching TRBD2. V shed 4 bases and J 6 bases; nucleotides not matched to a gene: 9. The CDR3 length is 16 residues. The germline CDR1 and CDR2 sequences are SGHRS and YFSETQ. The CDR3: CASSRGLAAQGNIQYF. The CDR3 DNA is TGCGCCAGCAGCCGGGGACTAGCGGCCCAGGGAAACATTCAGTACTTC.

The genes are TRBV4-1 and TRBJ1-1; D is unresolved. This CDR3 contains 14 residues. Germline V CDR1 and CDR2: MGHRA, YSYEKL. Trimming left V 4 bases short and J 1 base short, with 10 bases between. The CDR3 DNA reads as TGCGCCAGCAGCCTCGGACCTACGAACACTGAAGCTTTCTTT. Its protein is CASSLGPTNTEAFF.

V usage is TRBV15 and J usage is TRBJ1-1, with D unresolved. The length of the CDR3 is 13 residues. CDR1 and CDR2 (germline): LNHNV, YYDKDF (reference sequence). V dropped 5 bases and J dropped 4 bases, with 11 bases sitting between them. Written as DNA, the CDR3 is TGTGCCACCAGCGGGAGATGGGGCACTGAAGCTTTCTTT. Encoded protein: CATSGRWGTEAFF.

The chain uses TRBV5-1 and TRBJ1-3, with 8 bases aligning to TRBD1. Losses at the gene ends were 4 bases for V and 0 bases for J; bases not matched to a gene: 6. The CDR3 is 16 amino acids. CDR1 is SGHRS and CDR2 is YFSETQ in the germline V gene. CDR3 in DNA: TGCGCCAGCAGCCCCGCCGGACAGGGCTCTGGAAACACCATATATTTT. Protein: CASSPAGQGSGNTIYF.

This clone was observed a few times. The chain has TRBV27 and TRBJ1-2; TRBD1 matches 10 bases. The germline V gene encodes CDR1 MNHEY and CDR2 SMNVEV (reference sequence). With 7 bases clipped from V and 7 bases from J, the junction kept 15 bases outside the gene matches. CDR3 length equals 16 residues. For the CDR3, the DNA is TGTGCCAGCACCACCGGGACAGGGGTTCATTTCGGTGGCTACACCTTC. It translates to CASTTGTGVHFGGYTF.

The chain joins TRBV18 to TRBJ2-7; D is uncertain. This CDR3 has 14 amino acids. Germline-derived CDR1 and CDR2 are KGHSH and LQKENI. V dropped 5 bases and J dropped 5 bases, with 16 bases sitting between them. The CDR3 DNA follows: TGTGCCAGCTCAATGGGCCGCTCCAAGGACGAGCAGTACTTC. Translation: CASSMGRSKDEQYF.

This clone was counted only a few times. CDR3 residues: CASSNRGTSTDTQYF. The CDR3 region has the DNA TGTGCCAGCAGTAACAGGGGTACTAGCACAGATACGCAGTATTTT. The gene calls are TRBV6-5 and TRBJ2-3, with TRBD1 matching 7 bases. Trimming took 5 bases from V and 0 from J; bases not matched to a gene: 5. The V gene's germline CDR1 is MNHEY and CDR2 SVGAGI. The CDR3 is made up of 15 amino acids.

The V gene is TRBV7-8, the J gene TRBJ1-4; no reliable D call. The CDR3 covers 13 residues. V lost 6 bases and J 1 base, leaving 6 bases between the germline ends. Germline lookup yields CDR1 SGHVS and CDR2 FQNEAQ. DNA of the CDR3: TGTGCCAGCAGGCCGGTAACTAATGAAAAACTGTTTTTT. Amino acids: CASRPVTNEKLFF.

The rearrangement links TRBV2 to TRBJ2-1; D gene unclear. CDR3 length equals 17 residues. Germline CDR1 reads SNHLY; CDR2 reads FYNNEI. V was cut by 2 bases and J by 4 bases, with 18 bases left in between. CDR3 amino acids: CASSENMGRIGYNEQFF. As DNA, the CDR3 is TGTGCCAGCAGTGAAAATATGGGCAGAATAGGGTACAATGAGCAGTTCTTC.

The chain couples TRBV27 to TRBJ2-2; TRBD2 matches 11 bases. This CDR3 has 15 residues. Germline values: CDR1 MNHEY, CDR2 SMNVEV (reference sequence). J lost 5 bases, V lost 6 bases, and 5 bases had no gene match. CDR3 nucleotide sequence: TGTGCCAGCAGCCCCACTAGCGGGAGTACCGGGGAGCTGTTTTTT. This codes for CASSPTSGSTGELFF.

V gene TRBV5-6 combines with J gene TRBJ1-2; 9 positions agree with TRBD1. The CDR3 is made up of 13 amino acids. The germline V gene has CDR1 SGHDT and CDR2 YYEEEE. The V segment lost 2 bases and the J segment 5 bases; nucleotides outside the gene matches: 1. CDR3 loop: CASSFGQGYGYTF. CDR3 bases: TGTGCCAGCAGCTTCGGACAGGGGTATGGCTACACCTTC.

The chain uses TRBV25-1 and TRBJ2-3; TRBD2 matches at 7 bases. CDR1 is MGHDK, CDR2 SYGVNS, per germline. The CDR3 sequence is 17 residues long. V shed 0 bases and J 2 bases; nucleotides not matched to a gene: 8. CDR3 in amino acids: CASSEYSQRDFTDTQYF. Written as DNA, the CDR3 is TGTGCCAGCAGTGAATATAGTCAGCGGGACTTCACAGATACGCAGTATTTT.

CDR3 region: CASSPSERTGGIYGYTF. The CDR3 nucleotides are TGTGCCAGCAGCCCATCAGAAAGGACAGGGGGCATCTATGGCTACACCTTC. The rearrangement joins TRBV4-2 to TRBJ1-2; 11 positions agree with TRBD1. This CDR3 comprises 17 residues. The germline V gene encodes CDR1 LGHNA and CDR2 YNFKEQ. V was pared by 4 bases and J by 4 bases, with 11 bases of the junction left unmatched.

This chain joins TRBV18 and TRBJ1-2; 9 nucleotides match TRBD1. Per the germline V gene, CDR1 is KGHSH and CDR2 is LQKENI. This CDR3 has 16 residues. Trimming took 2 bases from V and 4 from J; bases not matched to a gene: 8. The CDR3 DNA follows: TGTGCCAGCTCACCAGTCGGACAGGGGCCCCTCTATGGCTACACCTTC. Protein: CASSPVGQGPLYGYTF.

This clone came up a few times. The CDR3 sequence: CSAPDIYGYTF. The CDR3 bases are TGCAGCGCCCCCGACATCTATGGCTACACCTTC. This rearrangement joins TRBV29-1 to TRBJ1-2, with no clear D. CDR3 length: 11 amino acids. V gave up 7 bases and J gave up 4 bases, with 10 bases separating them. Per the germline V gene, CDR1 is SQVTM and CDR2 is ANQGSEA.

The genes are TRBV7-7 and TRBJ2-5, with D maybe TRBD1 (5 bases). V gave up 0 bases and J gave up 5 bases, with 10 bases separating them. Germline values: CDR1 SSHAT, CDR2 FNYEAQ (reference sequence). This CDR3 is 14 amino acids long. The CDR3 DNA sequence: TGTGCCAGCAGCTTAGCGGGGCATAAGGAGACCCAGTACTTC. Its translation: CASSLAGHKETQYF. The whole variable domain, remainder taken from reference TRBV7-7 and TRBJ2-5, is GAGVSQSPRYKVTKRGQDVTLRCDPISSHATLYWYQQALGQGPEFLTYFNYEAQPDKSGLPSDRFSAERPEGSISTLTIQRTEQRDSAMYRCASSLAGHKETQYFGPGTRLLVL.

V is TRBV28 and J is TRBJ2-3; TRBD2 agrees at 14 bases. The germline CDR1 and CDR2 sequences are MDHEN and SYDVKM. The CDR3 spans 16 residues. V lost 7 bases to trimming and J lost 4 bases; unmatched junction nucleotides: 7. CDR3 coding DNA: TGTGCCAGCAACCCGGGACTAGCGGGAGCTTCAGATACGCAGTATTTT. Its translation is CASNPGLAGASDTQYF.

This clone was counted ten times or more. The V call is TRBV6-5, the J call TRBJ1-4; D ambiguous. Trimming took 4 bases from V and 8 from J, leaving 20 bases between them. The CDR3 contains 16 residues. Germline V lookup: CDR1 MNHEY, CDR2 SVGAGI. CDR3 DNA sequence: TGTGCCAGCAGTTTCGAGCGGGCCCCCAAGTCGGAAAAACTGTTTTTT. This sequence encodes CASSFERAPKSEKLFF.